This T cell receptor beta chain appears in the sequencing data of a study of blood T cells in healthy people across ages. Study-wide results and limits: Naive CD4+ cells and diversity were both higher in long-lived donors than in aged donors.

CDR1 and CDR2 from the germline V gene are SQVTM and ANQGSEA. Losses at the gene ends were 6 bases for V and 8 bases for J; bases not matched to a gene: 7. The CDR3 is made up of 12 amino acids. This clonotype occurred many times. The target antigen is unknown. Peripheral blood, roughly 9.3 milliliters per donor, was collected. A J-beta primer mix and a sample-barcoded 5' primer were used in a second PCR of about 7 to 12 cycles. Researchers report that a template-switch adaptor with 12 random nucleotides tagged each cDNA molecule. TCRdb used MiXCR to reprocess the 5' RACE reads, holding one entry per CDR3 protein. The sample records hundreds of thousands of distinct CDR3 sequences, roughly half being singletons.

Sequenced input: blood. The chain couples TRBV29-1 to TRBJ2-3; 8 positions match TRBD1. The TCR was taken from a woman older than 75 in good health. The CDR3 DNA follows: TGCAGCGTCGACAGGGGTGCAGCTACGCAGTATTTT. Amino acid sequence: CSVDRGAATQYF.